This T cell receptor (beta chain) was observed in a study of technical replicates of blood from a handful of donors. V lost 3 bases and J lost 6, with 11 bases in between. The length of the CDR3 is 13 residues. CDR1 and CDR2 (germline): SGDLS, YYNGEE. Data came from immunoSEQ multiplex PCR; TCRdb stores just in-frame clones and leaves some out. The table records more than 50,000 clones, just under 90% of them present only once. This chain connects TRBV9 to TRBJ2-3, with D possibly matching TRBD2 (5 bases). The sample taken for sequencing was PBMCs. The source of this sequence is a human donor in good health. Some clones in this sample may be carry-over from other donors' samples. The CDR3 loop is CASSADSVDTQYF. In nucleotides, the CDR3 is TGTGCCAGCAGCGCGGACTCGGTCGATACGCAGTATTTT. Full variable domain (rest looked up from reference TRBV9 and TRBJ2-3): DSGVTQTPKHLITATGQRVTLRCSPRSGDLSVYWYQQSLDQGLQFLIQYYNGEERAKGNILERFSAQQFPDLHSELNLSSLELGDSALYFCASSADSVDTQYFGPGTRLTVL.